A selection of T cell receptor beta chains follows, all from one sample in a study of blood T cell repertoires in COVID-19. Here immunoSEQ multiplex PCR was the method, and the copy in TCRdb shows in-frame clones only, minus some. Of just under 85,000 clones in the sample, 65% to 85% are singletons; the top ten hold approximately 28%. Sequencing was performed on peripheral blood. The source is a woman aged 80 or over with acute or convalescent COVID-19. Each CDR3 is given with its conserved first and last residue. The order of the fields is D gene, J gene, V gene, clone size, CDR3 protein, CDR3 DNA. The D gene is left open where the match is weak. A clone size is listed for some rows: how often the clone was seen (once, few, many), or a class if it is expanded.

d_call: TRBD2; j_call: TRBJ2-3; v_call: TRBV5-4; clone_size: -; cdr3_aa: CASSLAGLGAGTDTQYF; cdr3_nt: TGTGCCAGCAGCTTGGCCGGACTAGGCGCAGGCACAGATACGCAGTATTTT
d_call: -; j_call: TRBJ2-3; v_call: TRBV28; clone_size: -; cdr3_aa: CASGRDTQYF; cdr3_nt: TGTGCCAGCGGGAGGGATACGCAGTATTTT
d_call: TRBD1; j_call: TRBJ2-5; v_call: TRBV7-9; clone_size: -; cdr3_aa: CASSATGGEETQYF; cdr3_nt: TGTGCCAGCAGCGCTACAGGGGGCGAAGAGACCCAGTACTTC
d_call: TRBD2; j_call: TRBJ2-7; v_call: TRBV5-6; clone_size: -; cdr3_aa: CASSISGRTSYEQYF; cdr3_nt: TGTGCCAGCAGCATTAGCGGGAGGACTTCCTACGAGCAGTACTTC
d_call: -; j_call: TRBJ2-5; v_call: TRBV6-5; clone_size: -; cdr3_aa: CASRRRTGVLETQYF; cdr3_nt: TGTGCCAGCAGGCGGAGAACGGGAGTTTTAGAGACCCAGTACTTC
d_call: TRBD1; j_call: TRBJ1-5; v_call: TRBV24-1; clone_size: -; cdr3_aa: CATSDHRDSSKPQHF; cdr3_nt: TGTGCCACCAGTGACCACCGGGACAGCAGTAAGCCCCAGCATTTT
d_call: TRBD1; j_call: TRBJ2-3; v_call: TRBV7-7; clone_size: once; cdr3_aa: CASSLFGTDTDTQYF; cdr3_nt: TGTGCTAGCAGCTTATTTGGGACAGACACAGATACGCAGTATTTT
d_call: TRBD2; j_call: TRBJ2-7; v_call: TRBV6-2/TRBV6-3; clone_size: -; cdr3_aa: CASSYGAGGPYEQYF; cdr3_nt: TGTGCCAGCAGTTACGGCGCGGGAGGGCCCTACGAGCAGTACTTC
d_call: TRBD1; j_call: TRBJ1-1; v_call: TRBV11-2; clone_size: -; cdr3_aa: CASSRGDRENTEAFF; cdr3_nt: TGTGCCAGCAGCCGCGGTGACAGGGAGAACACTGAAGCTTTCTTT
d_call: -; j_call: TRBJ2-2; v_call: TRBV5-4; clone_size: -; cdr3_aa: CASSFWGVDTGELFF; cdr3_nt: TGTGCCAGCAGCTTTTGGGGGGTGGACACCGGGGAGCTGTTTTTT
d_call: -; j_call: TRBJ2-5; v_call: TRBV2; clone_size: -; cdr3_aa: CASRTLGGGRETQYF; cdr3_nt: TGTGCCAGCAGGACCCTTGGGGGAGGCCGGGAGACCCAGTACTTC
d_call: TRBD2; j_call: TRBJ2-3; v_call: TRBV7-8; clone_size: -; cdr3_aa: CASSFASGSADTQYF; cdr3_nt: TGTGCCAGCAGCTTCGCTAGCGGGAGTGCAGATACGCAGTATTTT
d_call: -; j_call: TRBJ2-2; v_call: TRBV18; clone_size: -; cdr3_aa: CASSPYRENTGELFF; cdr3_nt: TGTGCCAGCTCACCGTACAGGGAGAACACCGGGGAGCTGTTTTTT
d_call: TRBD1; j_call: TRBJ1-5; v_call: TRBV19; clone_size: -; cdr3_aa: CASSPGQGNQPQHF; cdr3_nt: TGTGCCAGTAGTCCAGGACAGGGTAATCAGCCCCAGCATTTT
d_call: TRBD2; j_call: TRBJ2-7; v_call: TRBV5-1; clone_size: -; cdr3_aa: CASSRDGTSGRQYF; cdr3_nt: TGCGCCAGCAGCCGCGACGGGACTAGCGGGAGGCAGTACTTC
d_call: -; j_call: TRBJ2-1; v_call: TRBV21-1; clone_size: -; cdr3_aa: CASSKTSGRGNEQFF; cdr3_nt: TGTGCCAGCAGCAAGACTAGCGGGAGGGGAAATGAGCAGTTCTTC
d_call: TRBD1; j_call: TRBJ2-7; v_call: TRBV7-8; clone_size: -; cdr3_aa: CASSLVVGDSSYEQYF; cdr3_nt: TGTGCCAGCAGCTTAGTTGTGGGGGACAGTTCCTACGAGCAGTACTTC
d_call: TRBD2; j_call: TRBJ2-7; v_call: TRBV28; clone_size: -; cdr3_aa: CASSSTLAGDLGEQYF; cdr3_nt: TGTGCCAGCAGTTCCACCCTAGCGGGGGATCTTGGCGAGCAGTACTTC
d_call: TRBD2; j_call: TRBJ2-7; v_call: TRBV15; clone_size: -; cdr3_aa: CATSRAGGEQYF; cdr3_nt: TGTGCCACCAGCAGAGCGGGAGGCGAGCAGTACTTC
d_call: TRBD2; j_call: TRBJ2-1; v_call: TRBV6-4; clone_size: -; cdr3_aa: CASSDSGLAGYNEQFF; cdr3_nt: TGTGCCAGCAGTGACTCGGGGCTAGCGGGTTACAATGAGCAGTTCTTC
d_call: TRBD2; j_call: TRBJ2-1; v_call: TRBV19; clone_size: -; cdr3_aa: CASSIDGGTSGKNEQFF; cdr3_nt: TGTGCCAGTAGTATAGATGGTGGGACTAGCGGGAAGAATGAGCAGTTCTTC
d_call: TRBD1; j_call: TRBJ2-4; v_call: TRBV29-1; clone_size: -; cdr3_aa: CSVERLGDRDDIQYF; cdr3_nt: TGCAGCGTTGAAAGGTTGGGGGACAGGGATGACATTCAGTACTTC
d_call: -; j_call: TRBJ2-6; v_call: TRBV6-2/TRBV6-3; clone_size: -; cdr3_aa: CASSYLQRPGANVLTF; cdr3_nt: TGTGCCAGCAGTTACCTCCAGCGCCCTGGGGCCAACGTCCTGACTTTC
d_call: -; j_call: TRBJ2-1; v_call: TRBV19; clone_size: -; cdr3_aa: CASSIGTHYNEQFF; cdr3_nt: TGTGCCAGTAGTATAGGGACACACTACAATGAGCAGTTCTTC
d_call: TRBD1; j_call: TRBJ2-7; v_call: TRBV5-1; clone_size: -; cdr3_aa: CASRARTGVHEQYF; cdr3_nt: TGCGCCAGCAGAGCTAGGACAGGGGTCCACGAGCAGTACTTC
d_call: TRBD2; j_call: TRBJ2-7; v_call: TRBV5-1; clone_size: -; cdr3_aa: CASSLGNSGSSHEQYF; cdr3_nt: TGCGCCAGCAGCCTAGGAAATAGCGGGAGTAGCCACGAGCAGTACTTC
d_call: -; j_call: TRBJ1-6; v_call: TRBV6-2/TRBV6-3; clone_size: few; cdr3_aa: CASSYVRGTSSYNSPLHF; cdr3_nt: TGTGCCAGCAGTTACGTGAGAGGTACCAGCTCCTATAATTCACCCCTCCACTTT
d_call: TRBD2; j_call: TRBJ2-7; v_call: TRBV18; clone_size: once; cdr3_aa: CASSGTSGGYEQYF; cdr3_nt: TGTGCCAGCTCAGGAACTAGCGGGGGATACGAGCAGTACTTC
d_call: TRBD1; j_call: TRBJ1-5; v_call: TRBV7-8; clone_size: many; cdr3_aa: CASSLASGTGAGNQPQHF; cdr3_nt: TGTGCCAGCAGCTTAGCGAGTGGGACAGGGGCGGGCAATCAGCCCCAGCATTTT
d_call: -; j_call: TRBJ2-2; v_call: TRBV7-6; clone_size: -; cdr3_aa: CASSFAGGELFF; cdr3_nt: TGTGCCAGCAGCTTTGCGGGCGGGGAGCTGTTTTTT
d_call: -; j_call: TRBJ1-2; v_call: TRBV9; clone_size: -; cdr3_aa: CASSVGNKRGYTF; cdr3_nt: TGTGCCAGCAGCGTAGGAAACAAGCGAGGCTACACCTTC
d_call: -; j_call: TRBJ1-1; v_call: TRBV28; clone_size: -; cdr3_aa: CASSPRGGGNTEAFF; cdr3_nt: TGTGCCAGCAGTCCTCGGGGAGGCGGGAACACTGAAGCTTTCTTT
d_call: -; j_call: TRBJ1-2; v_call: TRBV3-1/TRBV3-2; clone_size: -; cdr3_aa: CASSQVWDQGYGYTF; cdr3_nt: TGTGCCAGCAGCCAAGTCTGGGATCAGGGTTATGGCTACACCTTC
d_call: TRBD1; j_call: TRBJ2-5; v_call: TRBV5-8; clone_size: -; cdr3_aa: CASSPTGVYGETQYF; cdr3_nt: TGTGCCAGCAGCCCGACAGGGGTCTACGGAGAGACCCAGTACTTC
d_call: -; j_call: TRBJ1-1; v_call: TRBV4-3; clone_size: -; cdr3_aa: CASSQVWGRGTEAFF; cdr3_nt: TGCGCCAGCAGCCAAGTTTGGGGGCGAGGCACTGAAGCTTTCTTT
d_call: TRBD2; j_call: TRBJ2-7; v_call: TRBV7-2; clone_size: once; cdr3_aa: CASSFAGGESVEQYF; cdr3_nt: TGTGCCAGCAGCTTCGCGGGAGGCGAGTCGGTCGAGCAGTACTTC
d_call: -; j_call: TRBJ1-5; v_call: TRBV24-1; clone_size: -; cdr3_aa: CATSDEDRNSNQPQHF; cdr3_nt: TGTGCCACCAGTGATGAGGACAGAAATAGCAATCAGCCCCAGCATTTT
d_call: TRBD2; j_call: TRBJ2-1; v_call: TRBV5-1; clone_size: -; cdr3_aa: CASSPVAGARNEQFF; cdr3_nt: TGCGCCAGCAGCCCCGTCGCGGGAGCGCGGAATGAGCAGTTCTTC
d_call: -; j_call: TRBJ2-1; v_call: TRBV5-1; clone_size: -; cdr3_aa: CASSLGPYNEQFF; cdr3_nt: TGCGCCAGCAGCCTTGGGCCCTACAATGAGCAGTTCTTC
d_call: -; j_call: TRBJ2-1; v_call: TRBV12-3/TRBV12-4; clone_size: -; cdr3_aa: CASSRTTYNEQFF; cdr3_nt: TGTGCCAGCAGTAGGACAACCTACAATGAGCAGTTCTTC
d_call: TRBD1; j_call: TRBJ1-1; v_call: TRBV7-2; clone_size: -; cdr3_aa: CASSLASGGTEAFF; cdr3_nt: TGTGCCAGCAGCTTAGCATCAGGGGGCACTGAAGCTTTCTTT
d_call: TRBD1; j_call: TRBJ1-2; v_call: TRBV11-2; clone_size: -; cdr3_aa: CASSAGQGGGYTF; cdr3_nt: TGTGCCAGCAGCGCGGGACAGGGGGGTGGCTACACCTTC
d_call: TRBD2; j_call: TRBJ2-3; v_call: TRBV7-2; clone_size: few; cdr3_aa: CATQRLAGTTDTQYF; cdr3_nt: TGTGCCACTCAGCGGCTAGCGGGTACCACAGATACGCAGTATTTT
d_call: TRBD2; j_call: TRBJ2-3; v_call: TRBV3-1/TRBV3-2; clone_size: -; cdr3_aa: CASSQDSSAGDTTDTQYF; cdr3_nt: TGTGCCAGCAGCCAAGATTCATCAGCGGGAGACACCACAGATACGCAGTATTTT
d_call: TRBD1; j_call: TRBJ2-4; v_call: TRBV5-6; clone_size: -; cdr3_aa: CASSLERGTGNIQYF; cdr3_nt: TGTGCCAGCAGCTTGGAGAGGGGGACAGGGAACATTCAGTACTTC
d_call: TRBD2; j_call: TRBJ2-5; v_call: TRBV2; clone_size: -; cdr3_aa: CASIRLAGGPQETQYF; cdr3_nt: TGTGCCAGCATCAGACTAGCGGGAGGCCCCCAAGAGACCCAGTACTTC
d_call: TRBD1; j_call: TRBJ1-5; v_call: TRBV20-1; clone_size: -; cdr3_aa: CSASPTGRVNQPQHF; cdr3_nt: TGCAGTGCTAGTCCGACAGGGAGAGTCAATCAGCCCCAGCATTTT
d_call: TRBD1; j_call: TRBJ2-7; v_call: TRBV27; clone_size: -; cdr3_aa: CASRNLRTGDRYF; cdr3_nt: TGTGCCAGCAGAAACCTCCGGACAGGGGATAGGTACTTC
d_call: -; j_call: TRBJ2-7; v_call: TRBV27; clone_size: -; cdr3_aa: CASSPTTVSYEQYF; cdr3_nt: TGTGCCAGCAGTCCGACAACTGTCTCCTACGAGCAGTACTTC
d_call: -; j_call: TRBJ1-6; v_call: TRBV4-2; clone_size: -; cdr3_aa: CASREGGNSPLHF; cdr3_nt: TGTGCCAGCAGAGAAGGGGGTAATTCACCCCTCCACTTT
d_call: -; j_call: TRBJ1-2; v_call: TRBV7-9; clone_size: -; cdr3_aa: CASSSTGVYGYTF; cdr3_nt: TGTGCCAGCAGTTCGACAGGAGTTTATGGCTACACCTTC
d_call: -; j_call: TRBJ1-1; v_call: TRBV11-3; clone_size: few; cdr3_aa: CASSTRPGQNTEAFF; cdr3_nt: TGTGCCAGCAGCACCCGACCCGGACAGAACACTGAAGCTTTCTTT
d_call: TRBD2; j_call: TRBJ2-3; v_call: TRBV5-1; clone_size: -; cdr3_aa: CASSLGVAGLDTQYF; cdr3_nt: TGCGCCAGCAGCTTGGGGGTAGCGGGGCTGGATACGCAGTATTTT
d_call: TRBD2; j_call: TRBJ2-7; v_call: TRBV19; clone_size: -; cdr3_aa: CASSARVSGGSYEQYF; cdr3_nt: TGTGCCAGTAGTGCGAGAGTAAGCGGGGGATCCTACGAGCAGTACTTC
d_call: TRBD1; j_call: TRBJ1-5; v_call: TRBV19; clone_size: once; cdr3_aa: CASRWTGVSNQPQHF; cdr3_nt: TGTGCCAGTAGGTGGACAGGGGTAAGCAATCAGCCCCAGCATTTT
d_call: TRBD2; j_call: TRBJ2-1; v_call: TRBV4-1; clone_size: -; cdr3_aa: CASGSSGRAEQFF; cdr3_nt: TGCGCCAGCGGGTCTAGCGGGAGGGCTGAGCAGTTCTTC